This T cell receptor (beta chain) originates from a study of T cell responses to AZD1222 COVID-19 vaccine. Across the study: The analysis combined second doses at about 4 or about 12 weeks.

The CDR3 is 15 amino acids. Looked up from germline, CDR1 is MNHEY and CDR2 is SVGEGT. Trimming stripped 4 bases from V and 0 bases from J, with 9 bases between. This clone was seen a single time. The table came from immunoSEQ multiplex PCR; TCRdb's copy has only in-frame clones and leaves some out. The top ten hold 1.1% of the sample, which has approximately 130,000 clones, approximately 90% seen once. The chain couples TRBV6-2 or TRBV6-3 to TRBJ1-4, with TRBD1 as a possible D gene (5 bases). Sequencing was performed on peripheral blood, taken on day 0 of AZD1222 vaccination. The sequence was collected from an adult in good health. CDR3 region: CASSSTDATNEKLFF. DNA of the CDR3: TGTGCCAGCAGTTCGACAGATGCAACTAATGAAAAACTGTTTTTT.